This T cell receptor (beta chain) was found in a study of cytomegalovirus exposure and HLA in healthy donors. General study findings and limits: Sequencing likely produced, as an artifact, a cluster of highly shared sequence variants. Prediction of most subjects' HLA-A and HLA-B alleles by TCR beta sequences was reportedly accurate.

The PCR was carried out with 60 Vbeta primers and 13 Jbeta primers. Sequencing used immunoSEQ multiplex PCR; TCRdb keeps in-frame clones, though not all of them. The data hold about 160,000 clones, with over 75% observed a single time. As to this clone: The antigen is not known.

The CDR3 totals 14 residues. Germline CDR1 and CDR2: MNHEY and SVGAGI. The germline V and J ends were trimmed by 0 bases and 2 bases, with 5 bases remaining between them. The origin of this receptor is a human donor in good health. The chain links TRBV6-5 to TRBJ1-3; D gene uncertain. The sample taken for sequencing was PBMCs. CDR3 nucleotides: TGTGCCAGCAGTTACTCCGAGACTGGAAACACCATATATTTT. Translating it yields CASSYSETGNTIYF.